One and the same sample provided the 8 T cell receptor beta chains below, sequenced in a study of cytomegalovirus exposure and HLA in healthy donors. PCR employed 60 Vbeta and 13 Jbeta primers. Measured with immunoSEQ multiplex PCR; TCRdb has only the in-frame clones, and not every one. Of under 300,000 clones listed, 84% were seen once; the top ten hold roughly 2%. The material sequenced was PBMCs. These receptors all come from a woman between 35 and 50 years old in good health and CMV-seropositive.

The chain carries TRBV7-2 and TRBJ2-1; no firm D call. The CDR3 loop spans 15 amino acids. Germline values: CDR1 SGHTA, CDR2 FQGNSA. Trimming cost V 5 bases and J 7 bases, with 18 bases left between them. The CDR3 loop is CASSPPGLSLNEQFF. The CDR3 DNA is TGTGCCAGCAGCCCTCCGGGTCTCTCGCTTAATGAGCAGTTCTTC. The variable domain in full, with the rest retrieved from reference TRBV7-2 and TRBJ2-1, is GAGVSQSPSNKVTEKGKDVELRCDPISGHTALYWYRQSLGQGLEFLIYFQGNSAPDKSGLPSDRFSAERTGGSVSTLTIQRTQQEDSAVYLCASSPPGLSLNEQFFGPGTRLTVL.

The table lists this clone with a count of one. The chain has TRBV28 and TRBJ1-5; TRBD1 agrees at 7 bases. Germline V gives CDR1 MDHEN, CDR2 SYDVKM. V shed 6 bases, J shed 1 base, and the junction held 9 bases outside the gene matches. The CDR3 sequence is 16 residues long. The CDR3 DNA sequence: TGTGCCAGCAGCCGGGACAGCCCATTGAGCAATCAGCCCCAGCATTTT. It translates to CASSRDSPLSNQPQHF.

The rearrangement links TRBV5-1 to TRBJ1-6; 9 bases line up with TRBD1. Germline V gene sequence: CDR1 SGHRS, CDR2 YFSETQ. The trim removed 4 bases at V and 8 bases at J, leaving 7 bases unmatched. The CDR3 covers 15 residues. The CDR3 region has the DNA TGCGCCAGCAGCACTCGGACAGGGGAGGATTCACCCCTCCACTTT. Translation: CASSTRTGEDSPLHF.

A remark on this clone: The junction departs from the called germline gene at one end, perhaps through a read error. The rearrangement uses TRBV7-9 and TRBJ2-5, with 7 bases that match TRBD1. Germline CDR1 is SEHNR and CDR2 is FQNEAQ (reference sequence). CDR3 length: 16 amino acids. The CDR3 loop reads CSSRPGTVSEGETQYF. In DNA, the CDR3 is TGTTCCAGCAGACCCGGGACAGTTTCTGAGGGAGAGACCCAGTACTTC.

In the case of this clone: Mismatch with germline at one junction end may stem from a read error. This sample also contains other DNA sequences that code for the same CDR3. The chain is built from TRBV19 and TRBJ1-6; TRBD1 aligns across 9 bases. The CDR3 runs 12 residues. Germline V gene sequence: CDR1 LNHDA, CDR2 SQIVND (reference sequence). This CDR3 is CASGTGNSPLHF. The CDR3 DNA sequence: TGCGCCAGCGGGACAGGGAATTCACCCCTCCACTTT.

CDR3 sequence (DNA): TGTGCCAGCAGTTACCGGGTTTCAGACGAGCAGTACTTC. It specifies CASSYRVSDEQYF. This rearrangement joins TRBV6-6 to TRBJ2-7, with D unclear. The CDR3 length is 13 residues. The germline V gene encodes CDR1 MNHNY and CDR2 SVGAGI (reference sequence). Trimming stripped 2 bases from V and 5 bases from J, with 10 bases between.

Only a few counts were recorded for this clone. The chain employs TRBV30 and TRBJ2-1, with D possibly matching TRBD1 (5 bases). The CDR3 spans 16 residues. V was shortened by 4 bases and J by 0 bases, with 16 bases between the two germline ends. The germline CDR1 and CDR2 sequences are GTSNPN and SVGIG (reference sequence). The CDR3 DNA reads as TGTGCCTGGACCCATGGGGCATTGAGCTCCTACAATGAGCAGTTCTTC. Translating gives CAWTHGALSSYNEQFF.

As regards this clone: Distinct nucleotide sequences in the sample also encode this CDR3. This chain connects TRBV19 to TRBJ1-1; the D gene is possibly TRBD1 (5 bases). CDR3 length: 14 amino acids. V shed 3 bases and J shed 0 bases, with 8 bases lying between them. CDR1 and CDR2 (germline): LNHDA, SQIVND (reference sequence). In nucleotides, the CDR3 is TGTGCCAGTAGTATTAGGGGTTTGAACACTGAAGCTTTCTTT. Protein product: CASSIRGLNTEAFF.